These 32 T cell receptor beta chains originate from one sample sequenced in a study of T cells after yellow fever vaccination. TCRdb independently ran MiXCR on the 5' RACE reads; one entry per CDR3 protein. The sample has around 100,000 distinct CDR3 sequences; roughly 8.4% are singletons. The source was CD8+ T cells sorted from PBMCs, collected 45 days after the yellow fever booster vaccination. The receptors originated from a man aged 25 to 40 who received the YFV17D yellow fever vaccine.

V usage is TRBV7-2 and J usage is TRBJ2-5; 12 positions match TRBD1. Per germline, CDR1 SGHTA and CDR2 FQGNSA. CDR3 size: 16 residues. V gave up 3 bases and J gave up 5 bases; unmatched junction bases: 7. The DNA of the CDR3 is TGTGCCAGCAGCTTTACCCCCGGGACAGGGGGCGAGACCCAGTACTTC. It is translated as CASSFTPGTGGETQYF.

This clonotype came up a few times. This chain links TRBV9 with TRBJ1-2; no definite D call. Germline V lookup: CDR1 SGDLS, CDR2 YYNGEE. With 0 bases removed from V and 2 bases from J, the gap between germline ends came to 8 bases. This CDR3 spans 14 amino acids. As DNA, the CDR3 is TGTGCCAGCAGCGTAGCAGAAGTGAACTATGGCTACACCTTC. It codes for CASSVAEVNYGYTF.

This clonotype was seen at least ten times. The rearrangement links TRBV6-1 to TRBJ2-3; D is possibly TRBD1 (5 bases). V lost 6 bases and J lost 2, with 15 bases in between. Germline V gene sequence: CDR1 MNHNS, CDR2 SASEGT. The CDR3 is made up of 15 amino acids. CDR3 sequence reads: CASSHKDIYTDTQYF. As DNA, the CDR3 is TGTGCCAGCAGCCATAAGGACATTTACACAGATACGCAGTATTTT.

The chain couples TRBV15 to TRBJ1-5; D gene ambiguous. Germline V gene lookup returns CDR1 LNHNV and CDR2 YYDKDF (reference sequence). V was pared by 1 base and J by 6 bases, with 10 bases between. The CDR3 is 14 residues long. The CDR3 loop is CATSRVDRFQPQHF. The CDR3 DNA reads as TGTGCCACCAGCAGAGTTGACCGGTTTCAGCCCCAGCATTTT.

This clonotype was counted between two and nine times. V and J are TRBV28 and TRBJ2-1; TRBD2 matches 14 bases. The CDR3 covers 19 residues. CDR1 MDHEN and CDR2 SYDVKM come from the germline V gene. The J segment lost 0 bases and the V segment lost 4 bases, leaving 8 bases of the junction unmatched. CDR3 DNA sequence: TGTGCCAGCAGTTCCACCGGGACTAGCGGGAGCACCTCCTACAATGAGCAGTTCTTC. It yields the protein CASSSTGTSGSTSYNEQFF.

This clonotype was observed at least ten times. The gene calls are TRBV27 and TRBJ2-1; TRBD2 aligns across 7 bases. The germline gives CDR1 MNHEY, CDR2 SMNVEV (reference sequence). The CDR3 runs 18 residues. V shed 2 bases and J 3 bases; nucleotides not matched to a gene: 13. The CDR3: CASSLNPRLAYFYNEQFF. The CDR3 DNA reads TGTGCCAGCAGTTTAAACCCCAGACTAGCTTATTTCTACAATGAGCAGTTCTTC.

The chain recombines TRBV29-1 with TRBJ1-2; 8 positions agree with TRBD1. Trimming took 1 base from V and 0 from J; bases not matched to a gene: 7. Germline values: CDR1 SQVTM, CDR2 ANQGSEA. The CDR3 consists of 16 residues. In nucleotides, the CDR3 is TGCAGCGTTGAAGCGGGTACAGGGGGAACTAACTATGGCTACACCTTC. It yields the protein CSVEAGTGGTNYGYTF. The variable domain in full, with the rest retrieved from reference TRBV29-1 and TRBJ1-2, is SAVISQKPSRDICQRGTSLTIQCQVDSQVTMMFWYRQQPGQSLTLIATANQGSEATYESGFVIDKFPISRPNLTFSTLTVSNMSPEDSSIYLCSVEAGTGGTNYGYTFGSGTRLTVV.

The table lists this clonotype with many counts. The chain links TRBV25-1 to TRBJ2-5; D is ambiguous. V gave up 8 bases and J gave up 0 bases, with 1 base separating them. The CDR3 sequence is 10 residues long. Looked up from germline, CDR1 is MGHDK and CDR2 is SYGVNS. For the CDR3, the DNA is TGTGCCAGCTACCAAGAGACCCAGTACTTC. Translating gives CASYQETQYF.

This chain links TRBV29-1 with TRBJ2-1; D not certain. Trimming left V 1 base short and J 0 bases short, with 7 bases between. Germline lookup yields CDR1 SQVTM and CDR2 ANQGSEA. The CDR3 is 14 amino acids. The CDR3 loop reads CSVEGDSSYNEQFF. The CDR3 bases are TGCAGCGTTGAAGGGGATAGCTCCTACAATGAGCAGTTCTTC.

At least ten counts were recorded for this clonotype. The CDR3 DNA is TGTGCCAGCAGTGGCCCGCTAGCGCAGACTAGCGGGGGCCCAGGGATTCAGTACTTC. It specifies CASSGPLAQTSGGPGIQYF. The chain is built from TRBV2 and TRBJ2-4; TRBD2 agrees at 12 bases. V gave up 4 bases and J gave up 10 bases; unmatched junction bases: 20. From germline, CDR1 is SNHLY and CDR2 FYNNEI. This CDR3 has 19 amino acids.

This clonotype was seen many times. The rearrangement joins TRBV5-1 to TRBJ2-3, with TRBD2 matching 9 bases. The J segment lost 5 bases and the V segment lost 0 bases, leaving 4 bases of the junction unmatched. This CDR3 comprises 15 residues. CDR1 SGHRS and CDR2 YFSETQ come from the germline V gene. As DNA, the CDR3 is TGCGCCAGCAGCTTGGCCTTGACTAGCGGAGATACGCAGTATTTT. Translation gives CASSLALTSGDTQYF.

This clonotype was counted many times. The CDR3 sequence: CATSIDPGGNDNEQFF. The DNA of the CDR3 is TGTGCCACCAGCATTGATCCAGGGGGTAATGACAATGAGCAGTTCTTC. The chain has TRBV15 and TRBJ2-1, with TRBD1 matching 7 bases. The junction had 11 bases not matched to a gene; V was cut back by 4 bases and J by 5 bases. In germline, CDR1 is LNHNV, CDR2 YYDKDF (reference sequence). The CDR3 is 16 amino acids.

This clonotype was recorded many times. This chain links TRBV28 with TRBJ2-2, with D maybe TRBD2 (5 bases). Deletions cut 8 bases from V and 1 base from J, with 11 bases between. This CDR3 region has 14 residues. The germline V gene encodes CDR1 MDHEN and CDR2 SYDVKM. This CDR3 reads CASGEGMNTGELFF. Written as DNA, the CDR3 is TGTGCCAGCGGTGAGGGAATGAACACCGGGGAGCTGTTTTTT.

The sample holds many counts of this clonotype. V usage is TRBV5-1 and J usage is TRBJ2-7, with D possibly matching TRBD1 (5 bases). Trimming left V 4 bases short and J 6 bases short, with 11 bases between. The CDR3 spans 12 residues. The germline V gene has CDR1 SGHRS and CDR2 YFSETQ. CDR3 DNA: TGCGCCAGCAGCGCCCTGGGGCCCGAGCAGTACTTC. Translating gives CASSALGPEQYF. Looking up the rest from reference TRBV5-1 and TRBJ2-7 gives the full variable domain: KAGVTQTPRYLIKTRGQQVTLSCSPISGHRSVSWYQQTPGQGLQFLFEYFSETQRNKGNFPGRFSGRQFSNSRSEMNVSTLELGDSALYLCASSALGPEQYFGPGTRLTVT.

The chain is built from TRBV11-2 and TRBJ2-3, with 11 bases lining up with TRBD1. From germline, CDR1 is SGHAT and CDR2 FQNNGV. The trim removed 7 bases at V and 0 bases at J, leaving 6 bases unmatched. The CDR3 runs 16 residues. The CDR3 here is CASNGQGAESTDTQYF. CDR3 DNA: TGTGCCAGCAACGGACAGGGGGCGGAGAGCACAGATACGCAGTATTTT.

The sample holds many counts of this clonotype. The chain couples TRBV7-2 to TRBJ2-3; 8 bases fit TRBD1. Germline V gene lookup returns CDR1 SGHTA and CDR2 FQGNSA. Trimming took 5 bases from V and 3 from J; bases not matched to a gene: 10. CDR3 length: 16 amino acids. CDR3 sequence reads: CASSTPDRVTTDTQYF. CDR3 nucleotide sequence: TGTGCCAGCAGCACGCCGGACAGGGTTACGACAGATACGCAGTATTTT.

This clonotype showed up many times. The genes are TRBV5-1 and TRBJ2-5; 9 nucleotides agree with TRBD1. The CDR3 extends over 15 amino acids. Trimming cost V 0 bases and J 4 bases; bases outside gene matches: 4. Germline-derived CDR1 and CDR2 are SGHRS and YFSETQ. CDR3 residues: CASSLGTGGLETQYF. DNA of the CDR3: TGCGCCAGCAGCTTGGGAACAGGGGGCTTAGAGACCCAGTACTTC.

The chain uses TRBV25-1 and TRBJ2-1, with D tentatively TRBD2 (5 bases). Germline assignment: CDR1 MGHDK and CDR2 SYGVNS. The CDR3 has 14 residues. Trimming left V 8 bases short and J 6 bases short, with 17 bases between. As DNA, the CDR3 is TGTGCCAGCGAATATGGCGGGTTTGGCAATGAGCAGTTCTTC. This sequence encodes CASEYGGFGNEQFF.

This clonotype was recorded many times. V and J are TRBV4-3 and TRBJ2-2; D is perhaps TRBD2 (6 bases). Trimming shortened V by 1 base and J by 7 bases, and 13 bases separated the two germline ends. CDR1 LGHNA and CDR2 YSLEER come from the germline V gene. The CDR3 spans 15 residues. Written as DNA, the CDR3 is TGCGCCAGCAGCCAAGTTGGGGGGACCGGCGGGGAGCTGTTTTTT. This encodes CASSQVGGTGGELFF.

Ten or more counts support this clonotype. The V call is TRBV7-3, the J call TRBJ2-2; TRBD2 matches 7 bases. Germline assignment: CDR1 SGHTA and CDR2 FQGTGA. J lost 6 bases, V lost 5 bases, and 0 bases had no gene match. The CDR3 is 12 amino acids. CDR3 sequence reads: CASSGRAGELFF. The CDR3 DNA reads as TGTGCCAGCAGCGGGAGGGCCGGGGAGCTGTTTTTT.

This clonotype was seen at least ten times. The chain uses TRBV20-1 and TRBJ2-1, with 10 bases lining up with TRBD2. In germline, CDR1 is DFQATT, CDR2 SNEGSKA (reference sequence). V lost 4 bases, J lost 6 bases, and 6 bases stayed unmatched. The CDR3 sequence is 14 residues long. The CDR3 nucleotides read TGCAGTGCTACTAGCGGGAGAGAGCCCAATGAGCAGTTCTTC. It codes for CSATSGREPNEQFF.

The rearrangement links TRBV4-1 to TRBJ2-7; 7 bases line up with TRBD1. The germline V gene encodes CDR1 MGHRA and CDR2 YSYEKL. The CDR3 contains 16 residues. Unmatched junction bases numbered 8, after V lost 0 bases and J lost 3 bases. In DNA, the CDR3 is TGCGCCAGCAGCCAAGATGGTGGGACAGCCTACTACGAGCAGTACTTC. It yields the protein CASSQDGGTAYYEQYF.

This clonotype came up many times. The chain recombines TRBV18 with TRBJ1-3; D uncertain. Trimming left V 1 base short and J 6 bases short, with 16 bases between. This CDR3 has 16 amino acids. The V gene's germline CDR1 is KGHSH and CDR2 LQKENI. CDR3 amino acids: CASSPRGSFSENTIYF. The CDR3, as DNA: TGTGCCAGCTCACCACGGGGTTCTTTTAGCGAAAACACCATATATTTT.

This clonotype occurred many times. The V gene is TRBV5-1, the J gene TRBJ2-7; D uncertain. The germline V gene has CDR1 SGHRS and CDR2 YFSETQ. The CDR3 runs 16 residues. Trimming removed 0 bases at V and 0 bases at J, with 13 bases between. DNA for the CDR3: TGCGCCAGCAGCTTGGCCCCAGAATTTAGCTCCTACGAGCAGTACTTC. Its protein product is CASSLAPEFSSYEQYF.

In this sample, this clonotype turned up a few times. The V and J genes are TRBV7-6 and TRBJ2-1; the D gene is possibly TRBD1 (5 bases). Germline V lookup: CDR1 SGHVS, CDR2 FNYEAQ. This CDR3 is 18 amino acids long. V shed 6 bases and J shed 1 base, with 22 bases lying between them. The CDR3 nucleotides read TGTGCCAGCAGTCAGTTAGGGGCTGACCAACTTTCCTACAATGAGCAGTTCTTC. Residues: CASSQLGADQLSYNEQFF.

This clonotype appeared a few times. This sequence joins TRBV7-2 and TRBJ2-5, with a possible D match to TRBD1 (6 bases). V was cut by 5 bases and J by 5 bases, with 9 bases left in between. The CDR3 length is 12 residues. Germline lookup yields CDR1 SGHTA and CDR2 FQGNSA. CDR3: CASSRTAETQYF. The CDR3 DNA reads TGTGCCAGCAGCCGGACAGCGGAGACCCAGTACTTC.

This clonotype was counted many times. The chain has TRBV6-2 or TRBV6-3 and TRBJ2-5, with D unresolved. The germline CDR1 and CDR2 sequences are MNHEY and SVGEGT. The CDR3 spans 14 residues. V lost 2 bases, J lost 3 bases, and 10 bases lay in between. For the CDR3, the DNA is TGTGCCAGCAGTTACGGGTGGGCCGAAGAGACCCAGTACTTC. This sequence encodes CASSYGWAEETQYF.

This clonotype was observed many times. The J gene is TRBJ2-3, the V gene TRBV5-5; no firm D call. The CDR3 consists of 13 residues. Germline lookup yields CDR1 SGHKS and CDR2 YYEKEE (reference sequence). Trimming took off 4 bases at V and 2 bases at J, with 8 bases between the two ends. The DNA for the CDR3 is TGTGCCAGCAGCCTCTGGGCCACAGATACGCAGTATTTT. Protein: CASSLWATDTQYF.

This clonotype was detected a few times. The rearrangement links TRBV11-2 to TRBJ2-1; D not resolved. CDR3 size: 13 residues. V was pared by 1 base and J by 5 bases, with 6 bases between. Germline lookup yields CDR1 SGHAT and CDR2 FQNNGV. DNA for the CDR3: TGTGCCAGCAGCTTAGTGCTAGACAATGAGCAGTTCTTC. This translates into CASSLVLDNEQFF.

The CDR3 region has the DNA TGTGCCAGCAGTTTCCTGACAGGGTATCAGTACGAGCAGTACTTC. Protein sequence: CASSFLTGYQYEQYF. The rearrangement links TRBV28 to TRBJ2-7, with 7 bases that match TRBD1. CDR1 is MDHEN and CDR2 is SYDVKM in the germline V gene. There are 15 residues in the CDR3. V dropped 3 bases and J dropped 4; count of bases not matched to a gene: 9.

The sample holds many counts of this clonotype. The chain uses TRBV9 and TRBJ2-7, with no clear D. V lost 4 bases, J lost 2 bases, and 16 bases lay in between. The CDR3 totals 15 residues. CDR1 is SGDLS and CDR2 is YYNGEE in the germline V gene. CDR3 sequence (DNA): TGTGCCAGCAGCCCCTCGACGGCACCGACCTACGAGCAGTACTTC. This sequence encodes CASSPSTAPTYEQYF. Variable domain in full (rest from reference TRBV9 and TRBJ2-7): DSGVTQTPKHLITATGQRVTLRCSPRSGDLSVYWYQQSLDQGLQFLIQYYNGEERAKGNILERFSAQQFPDLHSELNLSSLELGDSALYFCASSPSTAPTYEQYFGPGTRLTVT.

This clonotype was recorded many times. Here the CDR3 DNA reads TGTGCCAGCAGTTACTCGAGCGTCCGACCGGTGAACACTGAAGCTTTCTTT. Translating it yields CASSYSSVRPVNTEAFF. The chain has TRBV6-5 and TRBJ1-1; D unclear. Deletions cut 0 bases from V and 0 bases from J, with 14 bases between. The CDR3 covers 17 residues. Germline CDR1 and CDR2: MNHEY and SVGAGI.